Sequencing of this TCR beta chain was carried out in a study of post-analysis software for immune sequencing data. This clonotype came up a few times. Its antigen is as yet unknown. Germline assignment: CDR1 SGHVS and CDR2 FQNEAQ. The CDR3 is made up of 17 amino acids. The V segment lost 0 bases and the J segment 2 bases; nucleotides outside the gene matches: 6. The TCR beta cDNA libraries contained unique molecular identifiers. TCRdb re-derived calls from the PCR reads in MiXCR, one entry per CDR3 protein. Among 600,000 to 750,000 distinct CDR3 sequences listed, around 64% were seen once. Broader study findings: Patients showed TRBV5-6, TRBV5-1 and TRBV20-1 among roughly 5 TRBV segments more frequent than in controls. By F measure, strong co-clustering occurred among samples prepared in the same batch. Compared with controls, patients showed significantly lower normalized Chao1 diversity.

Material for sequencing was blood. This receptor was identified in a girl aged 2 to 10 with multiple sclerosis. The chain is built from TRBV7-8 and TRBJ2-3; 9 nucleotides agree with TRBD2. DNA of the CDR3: TGTGCCAGCAGCTTAGCCCCTAGCGGGGATCACACAGATACGCAGTATTTT. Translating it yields CASSLAPSGDHTDTQYF.